A selection of T cell receptor beta chains follows, all from one sample in a study of cytomegalovirus exposure and HLA in healthy donors. Here immunoSEQ multiplex PCR was the method, and the copy in TCRdb shows in-frame clones only, minus some. The sample includes some 190,000 clones, around 80% of them seen just once. The sample comprised PBMCs. The receptors stem from a girl under 18 in good health and CMV-seropositive. Both conserved end residues are part of each CDR3. A D gene is named only where the DNA matches it firmly. Clone size appears in some rows only: once, few, many, or a class for an expanded clone.

V gene	D gene	clone size	J gene	CDR3 protein	CDR3 DNA
TRBV7-9	TRBD1	NA	TRBJ2-7	CASSSNRGLLSYEQYF	TGTGCCAGCAGCTCCAACAGGGGGCTACTGTCCTACGAGCAGTACTTC
TRBV6-4	TRBD2	NA	TRBJ2-1	CASSDLAGVGNEQFF	TGTGCCAGCAGTGACCTGGCGGGAGTGGGGAATGAGCAGTTCTTC
TRBV5-1	TRBD1	NA	TRBJ2-3	CASSMGQGLVRTDTQYF	TGCGCCAGCAGCATGGGACAGGGGCTCGTCCGCACAGATACGCAGTATTTT
TRBV27	NA	NA	TRBJ1-2	CASSLVYGLNYGYTF	TGTGCCAGCAGTTTAGTCTACGGTCTGAACTATGGCTACACCTTC
TRBV4-3	NA	NA	TRBJ2-2	CASSLLLSRDTRRRTGELFF	TGCGCCAGCAGCCTCCTCTTAAGCCGGGACACCAGGCGGAGGACCGGGGAGCTGTTTTTT
TRBV18	TRBD2	few	TRBJ2-2	CASSPLGSLAGGPNTGELFF	TGTGCCAGCTCACCACTTGGGTCCCTAGCGGGAGGCCCGAACACCGGGGAGCTGTTTTTT
TRBV18	TRBD1	NA	TRBJ2-1	CASSPPGTGGDNEQFF	TGTGCCAGCTCACCACCTGGGACAGGGGGGGACAATGAGCAGTTCTTC
TRBV4-1	TRBD2	NA	TRBJ2-7	CASSQGLAGGYEQYF	TGCGCCAGCAGCCAGGGACTAGCGGGAGGCTACGAGCAGTACTTC
TRBV19	TRBD2	few	TRBJ2-7	CASSIHGTSGSYEQYF	TGTGCCAGTAGTATACACGGGACTAGCGGGAGCTACGAGCAGTACTTC
TRBV7-9	TRBD2	NA	TRBJ2-1	CASSLKLAGRDEQFF	TGTGCCAGCAGCTTAAAACTAGCGGGGAGGGATGAGCAGTTCTTC
TRBV6-5	TRBD1	NA	TRBJ2-1	CASSPDRMGQFF	TGTGCCAGCAGCCCGGACAGGATGGGACAGTTCTTC
TRBV18	TRBD2	once	TRBJ2-7	CASSPGLAGAYEQYF	TGTGCCAGCTCACCGGGACTAGCGGGAGCATACGAGCAGTACTTC
TRBV29-1	NA	NA	TRBJ2-3	CSVELRTASTDTQYF	TGCAGCGTTGAACTCCGGACAGCTAGCACAGATACGCAGTATTTT
TRBV19	TRBD1	NA	TRBJ1-4	CASLGTGPNEKLFF	TGTGCCAGCCTCGGGACAGGGCCTAATGAAAAACTGTTTTTT
TRBV4-3	TRBD1	NA	TRBJ2-5	CASSQDTPPDRGETQYF	TGCGCCAGCAGCCAAGATACCCCCCCGGACAGGGGAGAGACCCAGTACTTC
TRBV27	TRBD2	NA	TRBJ2-7	CASSFFAKAGGVYEQYF	TGTGCCAGCAGTTTTTTCGCTAAAGCGGGAGGCGTCTACGAGCAGTACTTC
TRBV5-1	TRBD2	NA	TRBJ2-5	CASSARLAETQYF	TGCGCCAGCAGCGCCCGACTAGCGGAGACCCAGTACTTC
TRBV6-5	NA	NA	TRBJ2-1	CASSYGVTSSYNEQFF	TGTGCCAGCAGTTACGGGGTGACTAGCTCCTACAATGAGCAGTTCTTC
TRBV6-1	TRBD1	NA	TRBJ1-2	CASRTDRGYGYTF	TGTGCCAGCAGGACGGACAGGGGCTATGGCTACACCTTC
TRBV25-1	TRBD1	NA	TRBJ2-3	CASSESRQGRTDTQYF	TGTGCCAGCAGTGAATCGAGACAGGGAAGGACAGATACGCAGTATTTT
TRBV5-1	NA	NA	TRBJ2-5	CASSFDRQETQYF	TGCGCCAGCAGCTTTGACAGGCAAGAGACCCAGTACTTC
TRBV19	TRBD1	once	TRBJ1-5	CASHPRDRGHDQPQHF	TGTGCCAGTCACCCCCGGGACAGGGGGCATGATCAGCCCCAGCATTTT
TRBV30	TRBD2	NA	TRBJ2-5	CAWSPLAGGETQYF	TGTGCCTGGAGTCCCCTAGCGGGGGGTGAGACCCAGTACTTC
TRBV10-3	TRBD2	NA	TRBJ2-2	CAISGLAGGGDTGELFF	TGTGCCATCAGCGGACTAGCGGGAGGGGGAGACACCGGGGAGCTGTTTTTT
TRBV7-2	TRBD1	NA	TRBJ2-7	CASSVRDRVVGEQYF	TGTGCCAGCAGCGTCCGGGACAGGGTAGTGGGGGAGCAGTACTTC
TRBV11-2	TRBD2	NA	TRBJ2-1	CASSLGPSGSNEQFF	TGTGCCAGCAGCTTAGGTCCTAGCGGGTCCAATGAGCAGTTCTTC
TRBV30	NA	NA	TRBJ1-1	CAWSVPPGYTEAFF	TGTGCCTGGAGTGTACCGCCCGGGTACACTGAAGCTTTCTTT
TRBV19	NA	NA	TRBJ1-2	CASTNGGEEYGYTF	TGTGCCAGTACCAATGGGGGGGAGGAGTATGGCTACACCTTC
TRBV29-1	NA	NA	TRBJ2-1	CSVRGAYPDSHNEQFF	TGCAGCGTTCGAGGTGCTTACCCCGACTCCCACAATGAGCAGTTCTTC
TRBV4-3	TRBD1	once	TRBJ1-4	CASSRKPGQFNEKLFF	TGCGCCAGCAGCCGCAAACCGGGACAGTTTAATGAAAAACTGTTTTTT
TRBV7-9	TRBD2	NA	TRBJ2-7	CASSSPGLAGGEQYF	TGTGCCAGCAGCTCGCCCGGACTAGCGGGAGGAGAGCAGTACTTC
TRBV5-5	TRBD1	NA	TRBJ1-1	CASSPGQGWGTEAFF	TGTGCCAGCAGCCCGGGACAGGGTTGGGGGACTGAAGCTTTCTTT
TRBV5-4	TRBD2	NA	TRBJ2-5	CASSYNLFGLAGGETQYF	TGTGCCAGCAGCTACAATCTGTTCGGACTAGCGGGAGGAGAGACCCAGTACTTC
TRBV30	NA	NA	TRBJ2-5	CAWSAASEAQYF	TGTGCCTGGAGTGCTGCGTCCGAGGCCCAGTACTTC
TRBV7-7	TRBD2	few	TRBJ2-1	CASSFSLADYNEQFF	TGTGCTAGCAGCTTTTCGCTAGCGGATTACAATGAGCAGTTCTTC
TRBV18	TRBD2	NA	TRBJ2-3	CASSPVVSGRTDTQYF	TGTGCCAGCTCACCAGTGGTAAGCGGGAGAACAGATACGCAGTATTTT
TRBV15	NA	NA	TRBJ1-1	CATSRAGQLLMNTEAFF	TGTGCCACCAGCAGAGCTGGACAGCTTCTCATGAACACTGAAGCTTTCTTT
TRBV6-6	NA	NA	TRBJ1-2	CASRAGGNYGYTF	TGTGCCAGCAGGGCGGGGGGGAACTATGGCTACACCTTC
TRBV19	NA	NA	TRBJ1-1	CASSIEGRWVTEAFF	TGTGCCAGTAGTATTGAGGGCAGGTGGGTAACTGAAGCTTTCTTT
TRBV6-1	TRBD1	NA	TRBJ2-2	CAGRTGANTGELFF	TGTGCCGGTCGGACAGGGGCGAACACCGGGGAGCTGTTTTTT